This TCR beta chain was sequenced in a study of blood T cell repertoires in COVID-19. This clone was counted only a few times. Using immunoSEQ multiplex PCR, the repertoire was profiled, and TCRdb retains in-frame clones only, with some absent. The data contain around 190,000 clones, 65% to 85% of them singletons. What was sequenced was PBMCs or T cells enriched from blood (not recorded which). This TCR was recovered from a woman under 40 who had been exposed to COVID-19.

The CDR3 DNA reads TGTGCCAGCAGCTTCGACAGGTCTCAGCCCCAGCATTTT. This codes for CASSFDRSQPQHF. This rearrangement joins TRBV6-5 to TRBJ1-5; D perhaps matches TRBD1 (6 bases). This CDR3 has 13 residues. The germline gives CDR1 MNHEY, CDR2 SVGAGI. V was clipped by 6 bases and J by 6 bases, with 12 bases between them.